Listed here is a single T cell receptor beta chain. Its specificity is unknown. Compared with germline, one end of the junction differs, possibly owing to a read error. Assay: immunoSEQ multiplex PCR; the TCRdb copy retains only in-frame clones and omits some. Among approximately 150,000 clones listed, roughly nine tenths were seen once. The data stem from a study of T cell responses to AZD1222 COVID-19 vaccine. Study conclusions and caveats: Just a handful of AZD1222 recipients were seropositive at baseline. Spike-specific TCR breadth and depth were elevated following two AZD1222 doses. The study reported that nearly half of spike-specific TCRs target unmutated variant regions.

CDR3 length equals 12 residues. CDR1 SEHNR and CDR2 FQNEAQ come from the germline V gene (reference sequence). The J gene is TRBJ2-3, the V gene TRBV7-9, with 11 bases that match TRBD2. The sequence derives from an adult in good health. The sequencing used peripheral blood, collected on day 0 of AZD1222 vaccination. CDR3 region: CASSSASGGSRF. The CDR3 DNA follows: TGTGCCAGCAGCTCGGCTAGCGGGGGGAGCCGCTTT.